A selection of T cell receptor beta chains follows, all from one sample in a study of blood T cell repertoires in COVID-19. Sequenced by immunoSEQ multiplex PCR; TCRdb stores in-frame clones only, minus some. The repertoire holds over 35,000 clones, with about 80% as singletons. Sequencing used peripheral blood. The receptor set was obtained from a man aged 60 to 75 with active COVID-19. CDR3s include the opening cysteine and the closing phenylalanine or tryptophan. The D gene is left open where the match is weak. Size values are once, few and many counts, or a class for expanded clones, and some rows have none.

v_call	clone_size	d_call	j_call	cdr3_aa	cdr3_nt
TRBV30	.	.	TRBJ1-2	CAWSGRGGALGYTF	TGTGCCTGGAGTGGGCGTGGGGGGGCATTGGGCTACACCTTC
TRBV23-1	.	TRBD1	TRBJ2-5	CASSHETGVETQYF	TGCGCCAGCAGTCACGAGACAGGGGTAGAGACCCAGTACTTC
TRBV11-2	.	TRBD1	TRBJ2-5	CASSFRGLTGETQYF	TGTGCCAGCAGCTTCAGGGGGCTAACGGGCGAGACCCAGTACTTC
TRBV5-8	.	TRBD2	TRBJ2-3	CASSLGLATDTQYF	TGTGCCAGCAGCTTAGGACTAGCCACAGATACGCAGTATTTT
TRBV9	.	.	TRBJ1-1	CASSAESGGNTEAFF	TGTGCCAGCAGCGCCGAATCGGGGGGGAACACTGAAGCTTTCTTT
TRBV7-9	few	.	TRBJ2-5	CASSSITGQQETQYF	TGTGCCAGCAGCTCAATCACCGGACAGCAAGAGACCCAGTACTTC
TRBV28	.	.	TRBJ1-1	CASSPRISYTEAFF	TGTGCCAGCAGCCCCAGGATCAGTTACACTGAAGCTTTCTTT
TRBV7-6	.	.	TRBJ1-1	CASSPQIGNTEAFF	TGTGCCAGCAGCCCACAGATAGGGAACACTGAAGCTTTCTTT
TRBV3-1/TRBV3-2	few	.	TRBJ1-4	CASSQAGNRAEKLFF	TGTGCCAGCAGCCAAGCTGGTAACAGGGCTGAAAAACTGTTTTTT
TRBV7-2	.	.	TRBJ1-1	CASSLGSRAEAFF	TGTGCCAGCAGTCTCGGGTCACGGGCTGAAGCTTTCTTT
TRBV12-3/TRBV12-4	.	.	TRBJ2-7	CASRNSLYEQYF	TGTGCCAGCAGAAACTCGCTATACGAGCAGTACTTC
TRBV12-5	.	TRBD2	TRBJ2-1	CASGLQTSGSSYNEQFF	TGTGCTAGTGGTTTGCAAACTAGCGGGTCCTCCTACAATGAGCAGTTCTTC
TRBV5-1	.	TRBD1	TRBJ2-3	CASSTGALTSTDTQYF	TGCGCCAGCAGCACAGGGGCACTCACTAGCACAGATACGCAGTATTTT
TRBV21-1	.	.	TRBJ2-7	CASSNQRTARCDEQYF	TGTGCCAGCAGCAACCAGAGGACAGCCCGGTGTGACGAGCAGTACTTC
TRBV6-4	.	TRBD2	TRBJ2-1	CASKPAGGPNEQFF	TGTGCCAGCAAACCGGCGGGGGGGCCCAATGAGCAGTTCTTC
TRBV5-1	.	.	TRBJ2-1	CASSLAQYNEQFF	TGCGCCAGCAGCTTGGCACAGTACAATGAGCAGTTCTTC
TRBV7-9	.	TRBD1	TRBJ1-2	CASSGYRGRWGYTF	TGTGCCAGCAGCGGCTACAGGGGGCGCTGGGGCTACACCTTC
TRBV3-1/TRBV3-2	.	.	TRBJ2-7	CASSQAGGDEQYF	TGTGCCAGCAGCCAAGCGGGGGGCGACGAGCAGTACTTC
TRBV3-1/TRBV3-2	few	TRBD2	TRBJ2-7	CASSQQLAGGFHSPYEQYF	TGTGCCAGCAGCCAACAACTAGCGGGAGGCTTCCATAGTCCGTACGAGCAGTACTTC
TRBV12-3/TRBV12-4	.	.	TRBJ2-2	CARKRALTGELFF	TGTGCCCGGAAGAGGGCTTTGACCGGGGAGCTGTTTTTT
TRBV5-5	.	TRBD2	TRBJ2-5	CASSLVAGETQYF	TGTGCCAGCAGCTTGGTAGCGGGAGAGACCCAGTACTTC
TRBV6-5	.	TRBD1	TRBJ1-1	CASTLTGLGTEAFF	TGTGCCAGCACCCTGACAGGGTTAGGCACTGAAGCTTTCTTT
TRBV5-4	.	.	TRBJ1-4	CASSLERATNEKLFF	TGTGCCAGCAGCTTGGAGCGGGCAACTAATGAAAAACTGTTTTTT
TRBV27	.	.	TRBJ1-2	CASSPDRFYGYTF	TGTGCCAGCAGTCCAGACAGGTTCTATGGCTACACCTTC
TRBV5-1	.	TRBD1	TRBJ2-7	CASARTGGQYEQYF	TGCGCCAGCGCTAGGACAGGGGGCCAATACGAGCAGTACTTC
TRBV6-2/TRBV6-3	.	TRBD1	TRBJ1-2	CASSHPRDRPYGYTF	TGTGCCAGCAGTCACCCGCGGGACAGACCCTATGGCTACACCTTC
TRBV20-1	.	TRBD1	TRBJ1-1	CSAYRGPEAFF	TGCAGTGCTTACAGGGGGCCTGAAGCTTTCTTT
TRBV7-2	.	TRBD1	TRBJ2-7	CASRAGQGFGEQYF	TGTGCCAGCAGGGCGGGACAGGGGTTCGGCGAGCAGTACTTC